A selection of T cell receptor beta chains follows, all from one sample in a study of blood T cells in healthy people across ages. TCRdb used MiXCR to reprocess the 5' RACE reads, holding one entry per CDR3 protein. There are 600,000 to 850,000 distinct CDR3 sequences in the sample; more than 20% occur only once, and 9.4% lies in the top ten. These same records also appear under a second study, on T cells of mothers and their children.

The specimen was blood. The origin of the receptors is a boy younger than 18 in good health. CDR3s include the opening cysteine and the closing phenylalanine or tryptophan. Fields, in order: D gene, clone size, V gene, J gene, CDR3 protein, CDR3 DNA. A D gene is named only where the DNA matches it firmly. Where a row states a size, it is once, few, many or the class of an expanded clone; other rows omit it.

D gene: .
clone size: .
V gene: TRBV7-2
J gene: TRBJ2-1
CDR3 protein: CASSLVSSGPYNEQFF
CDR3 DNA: TGTGCCAGCAGCTTAGTGAGCAGCGGCCCTTACAATGAGCAGTTCTTC

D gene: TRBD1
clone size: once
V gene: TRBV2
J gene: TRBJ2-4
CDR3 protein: CASSYRGAAKNIQYF
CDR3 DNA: TGTGCCAGCAGTTACAGGGGGGCGGCCAAAAACATTCAGTACTTC

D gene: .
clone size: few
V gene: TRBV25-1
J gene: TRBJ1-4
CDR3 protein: CASSEWTVLGEKLFF
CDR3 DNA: TGTGCCAGCAGTGAATGGACAGTGCTAGGAGAAAAACTGTTTTTT

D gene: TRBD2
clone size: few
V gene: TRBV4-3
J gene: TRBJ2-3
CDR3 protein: CASSQDRLAGSGTDTQYF
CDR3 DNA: TGCGCCAGCAGCCAAGATCGCCTAGCGGGGTCTGGCACAGATACGCAGTATTTT

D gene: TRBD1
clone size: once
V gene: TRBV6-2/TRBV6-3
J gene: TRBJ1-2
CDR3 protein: CASSYGTDRGSYGYTF
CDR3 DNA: TGTGCCAGCAGTTACGGGACGGACAGGGGGTCCTATGGCTACACCTTC

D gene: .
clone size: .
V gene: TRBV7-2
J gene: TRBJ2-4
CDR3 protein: CASSAQNIQYF
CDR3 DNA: TGTGCCAGCAGCGCCCAAAACATTCAGTACTTC

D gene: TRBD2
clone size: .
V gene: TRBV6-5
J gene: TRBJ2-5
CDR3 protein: CASSYSTSDTLGQETQYF
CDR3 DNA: TGTGCCAGCAGTTACTCGACTAGCGATACCTTGGGCCAAGAGACCCAGTACTTC

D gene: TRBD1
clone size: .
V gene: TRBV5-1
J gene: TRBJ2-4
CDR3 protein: CASSLRGQGIAKNIQYF
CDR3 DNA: TGCGCCAGCAGCTTGCGGGGACAGGGTATAGCCAAAAACATTCAGTACTTC

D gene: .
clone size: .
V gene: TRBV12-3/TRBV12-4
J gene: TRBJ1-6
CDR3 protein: CASSRPEGDLDSPLHF
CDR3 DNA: TGTGCCAGCAGTCGCCCCGAGGGGGATCTGGATTCACCCCTCCACTTT

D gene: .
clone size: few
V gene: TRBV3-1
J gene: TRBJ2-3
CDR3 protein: CASSLTDLDTQYF
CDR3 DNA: TGTGCCAGCAGCCTGACAGATCTAGATACGCAGTATTTT

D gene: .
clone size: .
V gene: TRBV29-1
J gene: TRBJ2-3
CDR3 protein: CSGEGGSTDTQYF
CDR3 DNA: TGCAGCGGTGAAGGGGGTTCCACAGATACGCAGTATTTT

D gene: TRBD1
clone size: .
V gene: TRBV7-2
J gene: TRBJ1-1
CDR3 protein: CASSPRVGTGGTEAFF
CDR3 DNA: TGTGCCAGCAGCCCTAGGGTGGGGACAGGGGGAACTGAAGCTTTCTTT

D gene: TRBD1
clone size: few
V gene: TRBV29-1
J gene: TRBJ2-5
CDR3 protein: CSAGGRETQYF
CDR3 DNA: TGCAGCGCAGGGGGCAGAGAGACCCAGTACTTC

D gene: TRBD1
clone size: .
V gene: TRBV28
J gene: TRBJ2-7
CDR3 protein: CASSTYLRDSTYEQYF
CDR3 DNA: TGTGCCAGCAGTACCTACCTCCGGGACAGCACGTACGAGCAGTACTTC

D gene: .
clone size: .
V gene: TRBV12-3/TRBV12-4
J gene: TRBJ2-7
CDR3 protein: CASSFRQVPLSSYEQYF
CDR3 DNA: TGTGCCAGCAGTTTCCGACAGGTCCCCCTTTCCTCCTACGAGCAGTACTTC

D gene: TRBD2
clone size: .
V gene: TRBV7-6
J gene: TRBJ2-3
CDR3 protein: CASSSGTSGSNADTQYF
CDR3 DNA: TGTGCCAGCAGCTCCGGGACTAGCGGGAGTAACGCAGATACGCAGTATTTT

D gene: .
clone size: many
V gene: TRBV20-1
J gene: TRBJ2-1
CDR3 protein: CSASGNPSYNEQFF
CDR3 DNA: TGCAGTGCTAGCGGGAACCCCTCCTACAATGAGCAGTTCTTC

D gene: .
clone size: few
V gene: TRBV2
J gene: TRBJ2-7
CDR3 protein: CASRSRGNEQYF
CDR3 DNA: TGTGCCAGCAGGTCCCGAGGGAACGAGCAGTACTTC

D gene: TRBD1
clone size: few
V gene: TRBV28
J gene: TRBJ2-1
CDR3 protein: CASSFLRGQSYNEQFF
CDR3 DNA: TGTGCCAGCAGTTTCCTTCGGGGACAGAGTTACAATGAGCAGTTCTTC

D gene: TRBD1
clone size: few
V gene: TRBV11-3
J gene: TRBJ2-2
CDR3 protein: CASRQGETGELFF
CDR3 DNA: TGTGCCAGCCGACAGGGTGAAACCGGGGAGCTGTTTTTT

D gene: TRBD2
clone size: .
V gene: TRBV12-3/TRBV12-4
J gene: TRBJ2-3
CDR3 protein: CASSPLAGFTDTQYF
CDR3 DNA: TGTGCCAGCAGTCCCCTAGCGGGGTTCACAGATACGCAGTATTTT

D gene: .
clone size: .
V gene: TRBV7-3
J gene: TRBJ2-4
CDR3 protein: CASSLRVVDIQYF
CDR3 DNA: TGTGCCAGCAGCTTACGTGTCGTGGACATTCAGTACTTC

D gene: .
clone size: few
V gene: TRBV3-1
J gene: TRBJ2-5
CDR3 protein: CASSQEDLWGKSATQYF
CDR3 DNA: TGTGCCAGCAGCCAAGAGGATTTGTGGGGGAAGTCGGCGACCCAGTACTTC

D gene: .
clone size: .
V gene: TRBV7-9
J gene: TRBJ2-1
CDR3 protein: CASSPPLAGGNEQFF
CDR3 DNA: TGTGCCAGCAGCCCCCCACTAGCAGGGGGGAATGAGCAGTTCTTC

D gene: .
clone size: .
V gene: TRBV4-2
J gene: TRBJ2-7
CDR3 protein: CASSRPGQSYEQYF
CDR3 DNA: TGTGCCAGCAGCCGCCCCGGACAATCCTACGAGCAGTACTTC

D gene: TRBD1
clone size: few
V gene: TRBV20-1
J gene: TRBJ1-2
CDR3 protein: CSARGMTGEGYGYTF
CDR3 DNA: TGCAGTGCTAGAGGAATGACAGGGGAGGGCTATGGCTACACCTTC

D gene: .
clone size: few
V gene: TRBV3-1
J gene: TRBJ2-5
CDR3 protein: CASSQEARPETQYF
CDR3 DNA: TGTGCCAGCAGCCAAGAGGCTAGACCTGAGACCCAGTACTTC

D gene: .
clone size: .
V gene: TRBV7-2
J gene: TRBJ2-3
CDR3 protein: CASSQEIAISDTQYF
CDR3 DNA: TGTGCCAGCAGCCAGGAGATAGCGATTTCAGATACGCAGTATTTT

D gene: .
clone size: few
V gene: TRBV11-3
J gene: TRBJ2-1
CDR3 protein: CASSFRDRGDEQFF
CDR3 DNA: TGTGCCAGCAGCTTCCGAGATAGGGGCGATGAGCAGTTCTTC

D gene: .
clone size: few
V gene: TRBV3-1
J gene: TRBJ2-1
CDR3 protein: CASSQIDSSNEQFF
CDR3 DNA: TGTGCCAGCAGCCAAATTGACTCGTCGAATGAGCAGTTCTTC

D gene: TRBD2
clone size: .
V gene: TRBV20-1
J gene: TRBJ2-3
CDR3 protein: CSARVPSGTVSTDTQYF
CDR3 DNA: TGCAGTGCTAGAGTCCCTAGCGGGACCGTAAGCACAGATACGCAGTATTTT

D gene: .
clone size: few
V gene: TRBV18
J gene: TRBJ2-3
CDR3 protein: CASSPDQDTQYF
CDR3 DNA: TGTGCCAGCTCACCCGACCAAGATACGCAGTATTTT

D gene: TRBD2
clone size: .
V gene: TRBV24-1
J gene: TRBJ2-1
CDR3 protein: CATSDRTSGSFNEQFF
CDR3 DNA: TGTGCCACCAGTGACCGGACTAGCGGGAGTTTCAATGAGCAGTTCTTC

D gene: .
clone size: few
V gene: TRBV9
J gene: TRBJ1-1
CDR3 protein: CASSAVAQRGTEAFF
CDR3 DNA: TGTGCCAGCAGCGCAGTCGCACAACGGGGTACTGAAGCTTTCTTT

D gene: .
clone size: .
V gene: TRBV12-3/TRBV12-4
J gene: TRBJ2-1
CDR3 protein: CASSPRTEGRRNNEQFF
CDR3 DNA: TGTGCCAGCAGCCCCAGAACGGAAGGGAGGAGGAACAATGAGCAGTTCTTC

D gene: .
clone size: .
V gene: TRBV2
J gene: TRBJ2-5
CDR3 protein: CASKQTENNQETQYF
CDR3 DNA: TGTGCCAGCAAACAAACAGAGAATAACCAAGAGACCCAGTACTTC

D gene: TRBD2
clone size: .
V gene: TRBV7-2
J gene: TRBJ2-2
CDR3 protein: CASSIRTSGNHGELFF
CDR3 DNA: TGTGCCAGCAGCATACGGACTAGCGGGAACCACGGGGAGCTGTTTTTT

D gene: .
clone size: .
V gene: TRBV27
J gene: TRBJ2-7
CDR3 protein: CASRVTGLNEQYF
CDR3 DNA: TGTGCCAGCAGAGTTACGGGGCTAAACGAGCAGTACTTC

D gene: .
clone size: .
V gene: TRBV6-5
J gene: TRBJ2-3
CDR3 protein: CASRGWGDDTQYF
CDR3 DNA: TGTGCCAGCAGAGGGTGGGGAGACGATACGCAGTATTTT

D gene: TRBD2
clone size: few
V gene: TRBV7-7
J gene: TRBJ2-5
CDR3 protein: CASSRLSSGGWETQYF
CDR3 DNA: TGTGCTAGCAGCCGCTTGTCTAGCGGGGGCTGGGAGACCCAGTACTTC

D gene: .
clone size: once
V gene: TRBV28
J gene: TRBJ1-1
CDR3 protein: CASSFTRTIEAFF
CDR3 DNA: TGTGCCAGCAGTTTTACCCGCACTATTGAAGCTTTCTTT

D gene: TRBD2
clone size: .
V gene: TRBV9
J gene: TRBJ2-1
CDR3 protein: CASSPSWGGDEQFF
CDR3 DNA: TGTGCCAGCAGCCCCAGCTGGGGAGGGGATGAGCAGTTCTTC

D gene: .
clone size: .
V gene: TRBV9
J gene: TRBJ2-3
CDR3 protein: CASSVELAGWGTDTQYF
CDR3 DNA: TGTGCCAGCAGCGTAGAATTGGCGGGTTGGGGGACAGATACGCAGTATTTT

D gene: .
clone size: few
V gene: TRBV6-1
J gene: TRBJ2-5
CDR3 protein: CASSDGRDGETQYF
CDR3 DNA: TGTGCCAGCAGTGATGGCAGGGATGGAGAGACCCAGTACTTC

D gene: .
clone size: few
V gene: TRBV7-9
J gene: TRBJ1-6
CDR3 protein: CASSLLASPLHF
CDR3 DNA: TGTGCCAGCAGCTTACTAGCTTCACCCCTCCACTTT